This TCR beta chain was documented in a study of blood T cell repertoires in COVID-19. The wider study: Italy, Spain and the United States were the sources of the convalescent and acute COVID-19 samples. PBMCs, B-cell-depleted T cells, or T cells provided the cDNA or gDNA that made up the material.

Per the original methods: It was from reference gene primer amplification that nucleated cell counts were estimated. Libraries were prepared by immunoSEQ multiplex PCR; TCRdb keeps only in-frame clonotypes and omits some of them. V and J calls plus clone size are reproduced from that table; the DNA served to infer D and trimming. The repertoire holds approximately 130,000 clones, with about 84% as singletons. The V segment lost 10 bases and the J segment 1 base; nucleotides outside the gene matches: 4. Germline lookup yields CDR1 KGHDR and CDR2 SFDVKD. The CDR3 has 15 amino acids. The chain uses TRBV24-1 and TRBJ2-5, with 14 bases identical to TRBD2. This clonotype was sampled from a man in his fifties or sixties with acute or convalescent COVID-19. The sample comprised peripheral blood. The CDR3 region is CATSGTSGSQETQYF. CDR3 nucleotide sequence: TGTGCCACTTCCGGGACTAGCGGGAGCCAAGAGACCCAGTACTTC.